This T cell receptor (beta chain) was found in a study of CD8 T cells in ankylosing spondylitis. Findings and limits, study-wide: The disease-linked clones had a CD8+ phenotype and low blood frequencies. Earlier reports found some motif variants in synovial fluid and blood in reactive arthritis. Blood from ankylosing spondylitis patients appeared to carry a characteristic roughly eight-variant TCR beta motif.

The CDR3 has 13 amino acids. Per germline, CDR1 KGHDR and CDR2 SFDVKD. V lost 5 bases and J 6 bases, leaving 10 bases between the germline ends. This clonotype was seen at least ten times. What it binds is not known. It was by quantitative 5'-RACE with molecular barcodes that TCR beta libraries were made. Each CDR3 protein gets one entry after TCRdb re-called the 5' RACE reads with MiXCR. The table includes about 800,000 distinct CDR3 sequences, 12% detected once. Material for sequencing was blood, either unsorted or a sorted T cell fraction (not recorded which). The chain employs TRBV24-1 and TRBJ2-1, with D maybe TRBD2 (5 bases). This sequence originates from a male donor with ankylosing spondylitis. The DNA for the CDR3 is TGTGCCACCAGTGGGAGGAAGTTCAATGAGCAGTTCTTC. Protein product: CATSGRKFNEQFF.